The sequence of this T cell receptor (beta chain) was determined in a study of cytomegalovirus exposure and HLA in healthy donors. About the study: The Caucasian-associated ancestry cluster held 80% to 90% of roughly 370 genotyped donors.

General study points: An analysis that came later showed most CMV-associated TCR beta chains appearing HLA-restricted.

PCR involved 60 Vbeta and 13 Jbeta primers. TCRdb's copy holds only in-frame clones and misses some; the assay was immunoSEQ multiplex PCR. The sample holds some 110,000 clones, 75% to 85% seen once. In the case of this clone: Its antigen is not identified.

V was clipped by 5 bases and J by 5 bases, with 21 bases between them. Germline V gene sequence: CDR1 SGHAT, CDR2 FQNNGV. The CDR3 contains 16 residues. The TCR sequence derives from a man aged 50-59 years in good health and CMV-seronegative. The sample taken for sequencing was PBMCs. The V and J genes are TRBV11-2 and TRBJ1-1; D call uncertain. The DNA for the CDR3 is TGTGCCAGCAGCCCCACCGAACGGGTTGGATGGACTGAAGCTTTCTTT. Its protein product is CASSPTERVGWTEAFF. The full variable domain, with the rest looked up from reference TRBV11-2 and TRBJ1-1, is EAGVAQSPRYKIIEKRQSVAFWCNPISGHATLYWYQQILGQGPKLLIQFQNNGVVDDSQLPKDRFSAERLKGVDSTLKIQPAKLEDSAVYLCASSPTERVGWTEAFFGQGTRLTVV.